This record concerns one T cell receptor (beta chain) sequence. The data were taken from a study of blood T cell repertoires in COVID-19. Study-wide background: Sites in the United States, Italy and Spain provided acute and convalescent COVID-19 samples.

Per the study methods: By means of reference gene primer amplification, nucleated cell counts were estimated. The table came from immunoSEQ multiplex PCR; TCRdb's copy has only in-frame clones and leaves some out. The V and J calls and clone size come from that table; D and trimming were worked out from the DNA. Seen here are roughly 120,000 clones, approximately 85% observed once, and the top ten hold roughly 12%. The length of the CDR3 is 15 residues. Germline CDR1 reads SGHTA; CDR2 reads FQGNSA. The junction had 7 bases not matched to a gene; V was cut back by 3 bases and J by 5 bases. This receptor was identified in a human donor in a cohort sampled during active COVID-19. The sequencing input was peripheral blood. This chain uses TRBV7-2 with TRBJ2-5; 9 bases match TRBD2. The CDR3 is CASSFGGGARETQYF. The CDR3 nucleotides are TGTGCCAGCAGCTTTGGCGGGGGGGCCCGGGAGACCCAGTACTTC. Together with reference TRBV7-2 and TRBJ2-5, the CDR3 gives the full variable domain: GAGVSQSPSNKVTEKGKDVELRCDPISGHTALYWYRQSLGQGLEFLIYFQGNSAPDKSGLPSDRFSAERTGGSVSTLTIQRTQQEDSAVYLCASSFGGGARETQYFGPGTRLLVL.